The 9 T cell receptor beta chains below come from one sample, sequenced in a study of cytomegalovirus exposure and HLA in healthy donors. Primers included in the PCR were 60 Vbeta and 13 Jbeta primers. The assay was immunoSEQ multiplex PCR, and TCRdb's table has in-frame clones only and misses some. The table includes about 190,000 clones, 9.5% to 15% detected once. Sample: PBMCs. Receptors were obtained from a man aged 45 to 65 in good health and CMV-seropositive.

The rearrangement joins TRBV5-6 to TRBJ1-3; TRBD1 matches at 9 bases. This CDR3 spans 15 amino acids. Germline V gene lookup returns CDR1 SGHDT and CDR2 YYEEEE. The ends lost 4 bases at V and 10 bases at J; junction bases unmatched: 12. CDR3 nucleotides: TGTGCCAGCAGCCCCGCCGGGACAGGGCCCGTGACCATATATTTT. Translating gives CASSPAGTGPVTIYF.

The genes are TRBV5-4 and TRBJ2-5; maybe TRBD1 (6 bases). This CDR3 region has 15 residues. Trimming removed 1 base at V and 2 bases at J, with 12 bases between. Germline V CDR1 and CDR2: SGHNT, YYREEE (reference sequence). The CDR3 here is CASSLTPTGQETQYF. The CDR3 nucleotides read TGTGCCAGCAGCTTGACGCCTACAGGGCAAGAGACCCAGTACTTC.

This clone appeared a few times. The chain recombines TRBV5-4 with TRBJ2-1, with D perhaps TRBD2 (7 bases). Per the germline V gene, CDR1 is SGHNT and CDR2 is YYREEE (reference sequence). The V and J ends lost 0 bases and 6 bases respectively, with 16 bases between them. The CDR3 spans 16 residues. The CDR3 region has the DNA TGTGCCAGCAGCTTGGCCAAGGGGGGGCCTGTCAATGAGCAGTTCTTC. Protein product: CASSLAKGGPVNEQFF.

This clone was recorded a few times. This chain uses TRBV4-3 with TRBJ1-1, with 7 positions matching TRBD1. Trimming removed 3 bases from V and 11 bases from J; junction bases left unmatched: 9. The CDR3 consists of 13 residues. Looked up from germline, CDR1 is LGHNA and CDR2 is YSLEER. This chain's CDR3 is CASSHSDRQSAFF. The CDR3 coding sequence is TGCGCCAGCAGCCATTCGGACAGGCAATCGGCTTTCTTT.

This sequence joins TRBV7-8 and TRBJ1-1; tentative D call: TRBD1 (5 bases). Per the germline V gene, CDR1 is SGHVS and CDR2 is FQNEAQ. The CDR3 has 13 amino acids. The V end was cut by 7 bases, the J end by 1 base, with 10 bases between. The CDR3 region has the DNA TGTGCCAGCACTTGGGGGGGGAACACTGAAGCTTTCTTT. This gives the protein CASTWGGNTEAFF.

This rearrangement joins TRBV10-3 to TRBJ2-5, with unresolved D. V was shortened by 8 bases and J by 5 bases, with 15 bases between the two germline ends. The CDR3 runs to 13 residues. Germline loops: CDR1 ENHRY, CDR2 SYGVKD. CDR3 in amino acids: CAIRWAGAETQYF. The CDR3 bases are TGTGCCATCCGGTGGGCCGGTGCGGAGACCCAGTACTTC.

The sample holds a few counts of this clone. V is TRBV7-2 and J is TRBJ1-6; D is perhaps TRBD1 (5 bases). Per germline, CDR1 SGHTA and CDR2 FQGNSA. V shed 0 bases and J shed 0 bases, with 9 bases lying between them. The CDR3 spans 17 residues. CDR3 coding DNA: TGTGCCAGCAGCTTAGCTGGGGCGAGCTCCTATAATTCACCCCTCCACTTT. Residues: CASSLAGASSYNSPLHF.

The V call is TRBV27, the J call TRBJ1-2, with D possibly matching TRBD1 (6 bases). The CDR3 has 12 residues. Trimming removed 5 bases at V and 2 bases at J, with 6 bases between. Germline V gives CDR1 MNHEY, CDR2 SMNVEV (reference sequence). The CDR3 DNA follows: TGTGCCAGCAGTACAGGGAACTATGGCTACACCTTC. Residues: CASSTGNYGYTF.

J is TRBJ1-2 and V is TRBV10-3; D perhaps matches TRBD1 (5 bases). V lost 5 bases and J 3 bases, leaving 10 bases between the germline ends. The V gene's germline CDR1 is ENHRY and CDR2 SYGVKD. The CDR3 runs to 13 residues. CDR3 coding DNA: TGTGCCATCAGTTCGGGGGTTGACTATGGCTACACCTTC. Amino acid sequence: CAISSGVDYGYTF.